The text below deals with one T cell receptor (beta chain). This clonotype was seen many times. Its antigen remains undetermined. Qualities for individual bases were not recorded, and no much larger clone is one base off. The data derive from a study of naive and memory T cell subsets listed by TCRdb under 2017. About the investigation overall: The study applied an open-source, UMI-based TCR alpha and beta sequencing pipeline to sorted naive and memory peripheral blood T cell subsets. Complete agreement was observed between the functional CMV T cell responses and the IgG serology results. RNA was DNase-treated and reverse transcribed with TCR constant-region primers, mostly using SuperScript III.

The library came from UMI-ligation and nested PCR. The beta constant-region primer consisted of an equimolar mixture of two oligonucleotides that together covered TRBC1 and TRBC2. Four rounds of PCR, combining the SP2 primer with nested alpha and beta constant-region primers, were used to amplify the ligated cDNA. T4 RNA ligase 1 ligated a single-stranded oligonucleotide carrying the SP2 primer and a 12-nucleotide UMI to the cDNA 3' end. Incubation of the ligation reaction was carried out at 16 degrees C for 20-24 hours. PCR2 was usually performed as a SYBR Green qPCR and halted at a preset threshold so that over-amplification would not occur. All purifications after the first were performed with Agencourt AMPure XP magnetic beads. Library amounts were measured by Qubit and library quality was assessed on a TapeStation, where the main peak was expected at around 650 bp. Pooled libraries were sequenced on an Illumina MiSeq using v2 2x251 paired-end kits, and typically roughly 0.85-2.2 million reads were obtained per sample. Libraries were pooled at 3 to 4 nM per sample, and 5-7% PhiX was added to improve cluster recognition. Under the source paper's analysis protocol: Decombinator assigned V and J genes to Demultiplexor-processed FASTQ reads by tag matching, allowing a single base-pair mismatch. Collapsinator relied on UMIs to fix sequencing errors as well as frequency errors caused by PCR heterogeneity. CDR3Translator translated TCRs and extracted CDR3s from the conserved cysteine to the FGXG phenylalanine, flagging non-productive sequences. Gini, Shannon entropy and inverse Simpson indices were calculated on repertoires subsampled to equal numbers of UMI-defined TCRs. Power-law fits to clonotype abundance distributions were performed by maximum likelihood within the linear range. For one naive CD8 sample, the pipeline and MIGEC produced similar UMI counts, unique TCR numbers and clonal distributions. The repertoires were searched for about 7,000 CMV-associated CDR3 sequences that had been compiled from VDJdb and a published dataset. TCRdb trimmed public reads at Q25 via fastp, called clones via MiXCR and kept in-frame beta chains. CDR3 protein duplicates are merged, each entry listing the most common genes and DNA. TCRdb assigned the V and J calls; the authors' analysis was not used. This sample comprises about 23,000 distinct CDR3 sequences, 8.5% to 10% of them detected only once. Jointly, the top ten make up 20% to 25% of the sample.

TCR alpha and beta chain libraries were amplified separately from the second PCR step onward. The CMV status of each donor was determined by measuring IFNgamma production from CD4+ T cells after fresh PBMCs had been stimulated overnight with CMV viral lysate. CD4 T cells were positively selected with Miltenyi beads, followed by positive selection of CD8 T cells from the CD4-negative fraction. Cells were stained for CD3, CD4, CD8, CD45RA, CD27 and a live/dead dye and were sorted on a BD Aria II into four subsets based on CD45RA and CD27. A few healthy volunteers provided blood, and the blood of each volunteer was split into CD4 and CD8 T cells and then into four differentiation subsets. Approximately 120 ml of peripheral blood was taken from each donor, and PBMC were separated by density-gradient centrifugation on Ficoll-Paque PLUS. Sorted cells were lysed in RLT buffer, after which RNA was extracted using a Qiagen RNeasy kit and stored at -80 degrees C.

General study outcomes and caveats: Following error correction, more than 90% of naive TCR sequences occurred only once, which made naive abundance distributions much steeper than those of memory subsets. In both CD4 and CD8 cells, the Gini index increased while Shannon and inverse Simpson diversity decreased from naive through CM, EM and EMRA. A clonotype was defined as a single alpha or beta chain sequence rather than as a paired alpha/beta receptor. TCR abundance followed a power law with an exponent that was different for naive and memory subsets but consistent across the three individuals. RNA-based TCR counts may be affected by expression changes linked to T cell activation and differentiation. The repertoire findings for the naive and memory subsets could not be validated against a ground truth, as none was available.

V is pruned by 8 bases and J by 6 bases, leaving 2 bases of the junction without a gene match. The germline V gene encodes CDR1 MNHEY and CDR2 SMNVEV (reference sequence). The CDR3 spans 14 residues, from the cysteine through the phenylalanine. Only CDR3 DNA is held: 42 bases, read in frame from base 1. The source material was central memory CD8+ T cells from blood. The sample's cell subset or site label, decoded: central memory, CD45RA- CD27+. Recombination linked TRBV27 to TRBJ2-1; 15 central nucleotides agree with TRBD2. The receptor comes from a human donor in good health. The CDR3 region: CASRTSGRGNEQFF. The sequence in DNA is TGTGCCAGCCGGACTAGCGGGAGGGGCAATGAGCAGTTCTTC.